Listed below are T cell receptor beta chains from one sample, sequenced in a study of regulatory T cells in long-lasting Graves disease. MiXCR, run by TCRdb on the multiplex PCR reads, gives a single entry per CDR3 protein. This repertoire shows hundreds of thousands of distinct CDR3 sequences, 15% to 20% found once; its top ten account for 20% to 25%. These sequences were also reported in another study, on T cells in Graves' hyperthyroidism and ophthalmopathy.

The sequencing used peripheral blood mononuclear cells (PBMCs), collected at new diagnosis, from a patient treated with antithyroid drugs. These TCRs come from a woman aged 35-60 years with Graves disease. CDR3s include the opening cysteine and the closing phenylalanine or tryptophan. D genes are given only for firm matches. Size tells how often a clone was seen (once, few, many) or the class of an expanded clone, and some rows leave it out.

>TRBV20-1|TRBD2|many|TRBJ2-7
CSAIAGLPYEQYF
TGCAGTGCTATAGCGGGTTTACCCTACGAGCAGTACTTC
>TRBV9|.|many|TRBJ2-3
CASSSEVGPPFDTQYF
TGTGCCAGCAGCAGCGAAGTAGGACCACCTTTTGATACGCAGTATTTT
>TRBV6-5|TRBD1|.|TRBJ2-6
CASSYSGQGNFGANVLTF
TGTGCCAGCAGTTACTCGGGACAGGGCAACTTTGGGGCCAACGTCCTGACTTTC
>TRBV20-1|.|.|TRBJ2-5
CSARLTDREAKTQYF
TGCAGTGCTAGGTTAACCGACAGGGAGGCAAAGACCCAGTACTTC
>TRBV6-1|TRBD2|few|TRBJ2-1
CASSGTLAGVHNEQFF
TGTGCCAGCAGTGGGACCCTAGCGGGGGTCCACAATGAGCAGTTCTTC
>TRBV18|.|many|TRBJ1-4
CASSPRVQGLNNEKLFF
TGTGCCAGCTCACCACGGGTCCAGGGCCTGAATAATGAAAAACTGTTTTTT
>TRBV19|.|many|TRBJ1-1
CASTTRVRTEAFF
TGTGCCAGTACGACCAGGGTGAGGACTGAAGCTTTCTTT
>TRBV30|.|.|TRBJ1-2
CAWSESTWNGYTF
TGTGCCTGGAGTGAATCTACATGGAACGGCTACACCTTC
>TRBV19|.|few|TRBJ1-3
CASNRPLSGNTIYF
TGTGCCAGTAATCGGCCGCTCTCTGGAAACACCATATATTTT
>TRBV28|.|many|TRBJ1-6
CASSTGINSPLHF
TGTGCCAGCAGTACAGGAATAAATTCACCCCTCCACTTT
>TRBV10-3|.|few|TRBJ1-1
CAISESTGKTEAFF
TGTGCCATCAGTGAGTCGACAGGTAAGACTGAAGCTTTCTTT
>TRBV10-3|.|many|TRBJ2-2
CAIRGTGTGELFF
TGTGCCATCAGGGGCACAGGGACCGGGGAGCTGTTTTTT
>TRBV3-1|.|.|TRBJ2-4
CASGDGGWKNIQYF
TGTGCCAGTGGGGACGGGGGTTGGAAAAACATTCAGTACTTC
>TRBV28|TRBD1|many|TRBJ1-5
CAIKGTDQPQHF
TGTGCCATTAAGGGGACAGATCAGCCCCAGCATTTT
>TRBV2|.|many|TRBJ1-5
CASSSLGQVGNQPQHF
TGTGCCAGCAGTTCCTTGGGGCAGGTTGGCAATCAGCCCCAGCATTTT
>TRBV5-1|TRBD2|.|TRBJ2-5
CASSPGRGAGAKETQYF
TGCGCCAGCAGCCCTGGGCGAGGAGCGGGGGCCAAAGAGACCCAGTACTTC
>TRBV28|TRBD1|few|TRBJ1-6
CASSLSQGNVISPLHF
TGTGCCAGCAGTCTTTCACAGGGGAACGTGATTTCACCCCTCCACTTT
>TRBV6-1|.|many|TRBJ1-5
CASSAGVLNQPQHF
TGTGCCAGCAGTGCAGGAGTCCTCAATCAGCCCCAGCATTTT
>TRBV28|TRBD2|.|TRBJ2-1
CASSLWASGINNEQFF
TGTGCCAGCAGTTTATGGGCTAGCGGGATCAACAATGAGCAGTTCTTC